This TCR beta chain was documented in a study of identical twins. V was trimmed by 6 bases and J by 1 base, leaving 9 bases between them. Germline V CDR1 and CDR2: SQVTM, ANQGSEA. CDR3 length: 12 residues. One entry per CDR3 protein, called by TCRdb with MiXCR from the 5' RACE reads. The sample yields 550,000 to 800,000 distinct CDR3 sequences, about 7.6% seen once. This same sample was also part of a study on yellow fever vaccine responses in identical twins. Per that paper: Twins reportedly mounted vaccine T cell responses that seemed partly convergent, partly personalized.

The chain links TRBV29-1 to TRBJ1-2; perhaps TRBD1 as D (5 bases). This sequence was found in a woman younger than 35 in good health. Sequenced: PBMCs. CDR3 in amino acids: CSVGDGNYGYTF. The CDR3, as DNA: TGCAGCGTGGGGGACGGTAACTATGGCTACACCTTC. The full variable domain, its missing parts supplied by reference TRBV29-1 and TRBJ1-2, is SAVISQKPSRDICQRGTSLTIQCQVDSQVTMMFWYRQQPGQSLTLIATANQGSEATYESGFVIDKFPISRPNLTFSTLTVSNMSPEDSSIYLCSVGDGNYGYTFGSGTRLTVV.